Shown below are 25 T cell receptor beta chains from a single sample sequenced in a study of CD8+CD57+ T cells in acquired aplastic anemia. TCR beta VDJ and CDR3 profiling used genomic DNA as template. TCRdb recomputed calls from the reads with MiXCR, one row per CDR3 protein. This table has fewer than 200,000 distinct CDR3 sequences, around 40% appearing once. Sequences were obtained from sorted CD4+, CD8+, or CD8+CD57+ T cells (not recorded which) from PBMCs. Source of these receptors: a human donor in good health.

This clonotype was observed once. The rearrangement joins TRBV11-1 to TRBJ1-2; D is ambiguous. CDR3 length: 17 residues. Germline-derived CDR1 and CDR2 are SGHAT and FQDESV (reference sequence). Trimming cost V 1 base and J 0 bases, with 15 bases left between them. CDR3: CASSLVQGLVPNYGYTF. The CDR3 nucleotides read TGTGCCAGCAGCTTAGTGCAAGGACTAGTACCTAACTATGGCTACACCTTC.

CDR3 DNA: TGCGCCAGCAGCGGCGGGGGACAGTCCTACGAGCAGTACTTC. Translating gives CASSGGGQSYEQYF. V usage is TRBV5-1 and J usage is TRBJ2-7; D tentatively fits TRBD1 or TRBD2 (7 bases each). This CDR3 has 14 amino acids. The V and J ends lost 4 bases and 1 base respectively, with 12 bases between them. Germline-derived CDR1 and CDR2 are SGHRS and YFSETQ.

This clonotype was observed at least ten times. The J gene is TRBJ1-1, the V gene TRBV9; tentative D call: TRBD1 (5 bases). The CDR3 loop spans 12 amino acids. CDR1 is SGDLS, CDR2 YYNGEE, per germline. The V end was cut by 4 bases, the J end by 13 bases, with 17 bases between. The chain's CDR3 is CASSWGGYEVFF. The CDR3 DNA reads TGTGCCAGCAGCTGGGGCGGGTACGAGGTTTTCTTT.

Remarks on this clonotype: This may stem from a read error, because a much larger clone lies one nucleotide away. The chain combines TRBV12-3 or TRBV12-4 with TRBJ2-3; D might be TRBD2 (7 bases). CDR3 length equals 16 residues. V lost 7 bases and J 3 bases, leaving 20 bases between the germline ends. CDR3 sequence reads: CASIVTLGGGTDTQYF. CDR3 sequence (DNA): TGTGCCAGCATCGTAACATTAGGGGGAGGGACAGATACGCAGTATTTT.

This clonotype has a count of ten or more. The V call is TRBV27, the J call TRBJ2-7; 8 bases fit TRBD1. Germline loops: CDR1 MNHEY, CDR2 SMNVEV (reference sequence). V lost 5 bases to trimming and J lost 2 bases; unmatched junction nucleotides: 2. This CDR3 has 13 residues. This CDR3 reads CASSPRGPYEQYF. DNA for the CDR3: TGTGCCAGCAGTCCCAGGGGGCCCTACGAGCAGTACTTC.

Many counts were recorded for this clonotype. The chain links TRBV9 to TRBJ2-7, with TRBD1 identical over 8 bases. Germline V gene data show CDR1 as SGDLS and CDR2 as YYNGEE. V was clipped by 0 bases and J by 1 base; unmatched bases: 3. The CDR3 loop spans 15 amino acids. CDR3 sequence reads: CASSVGTGSSYEQYF. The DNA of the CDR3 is TGTGCCAGCAGCGTAGGGACAGGGAGTTCCTACGAGCAGTACTTC.

DNA of the CDR3: TGTGCCATCAGTGAGTCGAGCAGGAGGAATGAGCAGTTCTTC. Residues: CAISESSRRNEQFF. V and J are TRBV10-3 and TRBJ2-1; possible D gene TRBD2, 5 bases. Germline CDR1 ENHRY, CDR2 SYGVKD. The CDR3 covers 14 residues. Between the trimmed V and J ends, which lost 0 bases and 7 bases, there was a span of 10 bases.

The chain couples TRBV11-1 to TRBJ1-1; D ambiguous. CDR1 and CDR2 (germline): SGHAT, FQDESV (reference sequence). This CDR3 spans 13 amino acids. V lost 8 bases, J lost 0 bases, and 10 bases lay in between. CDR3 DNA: TGTGCCAGCGCGGACGTGATGAACACTGAAGCTTTCTTT. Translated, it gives CASADVMNTEAFF.

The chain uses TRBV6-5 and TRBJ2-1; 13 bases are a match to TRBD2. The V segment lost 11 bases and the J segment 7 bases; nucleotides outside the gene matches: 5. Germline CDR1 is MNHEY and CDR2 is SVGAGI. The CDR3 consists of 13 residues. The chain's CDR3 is CAARTSGGNEQFF. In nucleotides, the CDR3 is TGTGCCGCCCGGACTAGCGGGGGAAATGAGCAGTTCTTC.

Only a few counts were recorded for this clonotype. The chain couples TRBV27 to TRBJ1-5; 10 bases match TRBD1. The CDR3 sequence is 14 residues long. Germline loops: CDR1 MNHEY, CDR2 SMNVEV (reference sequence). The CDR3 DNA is TGTGCGACGGGACAGGGGACGGGCAATCAGCCCCAGCATTTT. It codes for CATGQGTGNQPQHF.

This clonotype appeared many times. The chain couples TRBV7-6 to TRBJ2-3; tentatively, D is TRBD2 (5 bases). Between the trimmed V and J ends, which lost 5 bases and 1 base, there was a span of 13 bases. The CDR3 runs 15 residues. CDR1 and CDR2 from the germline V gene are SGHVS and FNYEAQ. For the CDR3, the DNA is TGTGCCAGCAGCGGCAGCGGCCCTGGCACAGATACGCAGTATTTT. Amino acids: CASSGSGPGTDTQYF.

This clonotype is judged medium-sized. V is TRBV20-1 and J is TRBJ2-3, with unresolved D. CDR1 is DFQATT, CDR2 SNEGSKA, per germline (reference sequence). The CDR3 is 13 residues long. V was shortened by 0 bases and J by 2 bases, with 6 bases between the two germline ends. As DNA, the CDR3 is TGCAGTGCTAGAGACCTAGTCACAGATACGCAGTATTTT. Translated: CSARDLVTDTQYF.

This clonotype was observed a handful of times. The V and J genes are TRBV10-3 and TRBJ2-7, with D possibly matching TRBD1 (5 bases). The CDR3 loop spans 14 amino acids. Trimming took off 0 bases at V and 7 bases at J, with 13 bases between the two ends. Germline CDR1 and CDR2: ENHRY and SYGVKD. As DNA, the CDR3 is TGTGCCATCAGTGAGTCCTCAGGGCGTGGAGAGCAGTACTTC. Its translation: CAISESSGRGEQYF.

CDR3 DNA sequence: TGTGCCAGCAGTTTATGGGGGGTAGTTGGCTATGGCTACACCTTC. Protein: CASSLWGVVGYGYTF. V and J are TRBV27 and TRBJ1-2; a weak D match, TRBD1 (5 bases). V was pared by 1 base and J by 4 bases, with 13 bases between. CDR3 length: 15 residues. Germline V gives CDR1 MNHEY, CDR2 SMNVEV (reference sequence).

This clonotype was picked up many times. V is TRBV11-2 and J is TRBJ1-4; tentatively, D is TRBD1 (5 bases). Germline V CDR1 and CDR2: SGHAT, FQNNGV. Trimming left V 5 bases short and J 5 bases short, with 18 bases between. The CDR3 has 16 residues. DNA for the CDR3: TGTGCCAGCAGCCGGGGGGAAGCGGGCCTAAATGAAAAACTGTTTTTT. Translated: CASSRGEAGLNEKLFF.

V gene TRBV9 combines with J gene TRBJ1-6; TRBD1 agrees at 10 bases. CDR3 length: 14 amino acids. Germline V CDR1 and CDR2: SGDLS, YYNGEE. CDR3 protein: CAREQGQGNSPLHF. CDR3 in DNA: TGTGCTAGAGAGCAGGGACAGGGGAATTCACCCCTCCACTTT.

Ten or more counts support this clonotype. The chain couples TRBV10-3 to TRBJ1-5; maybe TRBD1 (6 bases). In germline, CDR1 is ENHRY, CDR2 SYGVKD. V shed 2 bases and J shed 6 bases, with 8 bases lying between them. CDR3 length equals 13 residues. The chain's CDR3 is CAISEGGLQPQHF. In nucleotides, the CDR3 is TGTGCCATCAGTGAGGGGGGGCTTCAGCCCCAGCATTTT.

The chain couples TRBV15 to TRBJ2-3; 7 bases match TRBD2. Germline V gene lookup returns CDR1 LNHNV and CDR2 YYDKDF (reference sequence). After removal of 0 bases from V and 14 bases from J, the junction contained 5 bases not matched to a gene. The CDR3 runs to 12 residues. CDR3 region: CATSRDGGIRYF. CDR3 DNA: TGTGCCACCAGCAGAGACGGGGGGATTCGGTATTTT.

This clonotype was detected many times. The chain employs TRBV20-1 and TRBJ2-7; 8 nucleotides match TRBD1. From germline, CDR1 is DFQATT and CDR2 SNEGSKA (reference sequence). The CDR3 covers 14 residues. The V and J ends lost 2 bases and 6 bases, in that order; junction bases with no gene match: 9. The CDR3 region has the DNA TGCAGTGCTAGACCGACAGGGGACCGAGCCGAGCAGTACTTC. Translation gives CSARPTGDRAEQYF.

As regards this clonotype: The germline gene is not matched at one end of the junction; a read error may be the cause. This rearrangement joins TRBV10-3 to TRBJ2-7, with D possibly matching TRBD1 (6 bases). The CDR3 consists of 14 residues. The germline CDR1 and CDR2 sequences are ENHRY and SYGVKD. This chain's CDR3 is CASSYSGHSNEQYF. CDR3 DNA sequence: TGTGCCAGCAGTTACTCGGGACATTCGAACGAGCAGTACTTC.

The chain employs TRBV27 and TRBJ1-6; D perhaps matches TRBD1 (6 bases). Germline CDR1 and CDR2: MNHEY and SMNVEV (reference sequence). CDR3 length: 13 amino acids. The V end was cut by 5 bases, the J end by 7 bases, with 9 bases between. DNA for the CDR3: TGTGCCAGCAGTCGTAGGGGGAATTCACCCCTCCACTTT. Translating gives CASSRRGNSPLHF.

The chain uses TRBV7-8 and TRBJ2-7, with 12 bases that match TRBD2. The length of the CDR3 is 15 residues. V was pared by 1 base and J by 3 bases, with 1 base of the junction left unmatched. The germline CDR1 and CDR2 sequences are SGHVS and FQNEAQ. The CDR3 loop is CASSLVGLAGYEQYF. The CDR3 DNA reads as TGTGCCAGCAGCTTAGTGGGACTAGCGGGCTACGAGCAGTACTTC.

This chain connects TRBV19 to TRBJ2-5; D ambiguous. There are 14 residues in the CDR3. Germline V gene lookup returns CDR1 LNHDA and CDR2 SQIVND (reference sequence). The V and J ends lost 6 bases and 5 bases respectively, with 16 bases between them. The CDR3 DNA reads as TGTGCCAGTAGGTTAGGGTTCTCGGCGGAGACCCAGTACTTC. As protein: CASRLGFSAETQYF. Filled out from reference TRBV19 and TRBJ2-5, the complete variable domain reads DGGITQSPKYLFRKEGQNVTLSCEQNLNHDAMYWYRQDPGQGLRLIYYSQIVNDFQKGDIAEGYSVSREKKESFPLTVTSAQKNPTAFYLCASRLGFSAETQYFGPGTRLLVL.

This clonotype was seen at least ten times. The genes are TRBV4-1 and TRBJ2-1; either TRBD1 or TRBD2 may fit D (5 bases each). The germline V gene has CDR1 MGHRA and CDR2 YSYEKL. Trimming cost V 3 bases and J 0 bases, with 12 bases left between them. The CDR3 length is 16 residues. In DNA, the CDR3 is TGCGCCAGCAGCCAGGTCGCAGGGAGCTCCTACAATGAGCAGTTCTTC. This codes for CASSQVAGSSYNEQFF.

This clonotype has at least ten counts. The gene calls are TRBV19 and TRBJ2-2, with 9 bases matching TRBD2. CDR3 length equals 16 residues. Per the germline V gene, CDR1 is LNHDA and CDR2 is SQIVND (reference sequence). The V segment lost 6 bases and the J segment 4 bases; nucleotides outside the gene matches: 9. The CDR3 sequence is CASRERGALGTGELFF. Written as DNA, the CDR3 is TGTGCCAGTAGGGAGCGGGGGGCCCTGGGCACCGGGGAGCTGTTTTTT.